One sample yielded the 3 T cell receptor beta chains listed below, sequenced in a study of shared T cell receptors in the human thymus. The repertoire was sequenced with immunoSEQ multiplex PCR; TCRdb's copy has only in-frame clones and lacks some. The table records roughly 660,000 clones, approximately 87% of them present only once. The same sample was also studied in work on human thymus T cells.

The sequencing sample was made of thymocytes. The origin of the receptors is a boy under two years old with a congenital heart defect.

The J gene is TRBJ2-1, the V gene TRBV4-1; 13 bases are shared with TRBD2. With 0 bases clipped from V and 4 bases from J, the junction kept 3 bases outside the gene matches. This CDR3 region has 17 residues. CDR1 MGHRA and CDR2 YSYEKL come from the germline V gene. The CDR3 nucleotides are TGCGCCAGCAGCCAAGAAACTAGCGGGAGGGCGTACAATGAGCAGTTCTTC. As protein: CASSQETSGRAYNEQFF.

The chain employs TRBV9 and TRBJ2-1; 11 nucleotides agree with TRBD2. This CDR3 region has 16 residues. V lost 4 bases and J lost 8; bases outside the gene matches: 11. Germline V gene lookup returns CDR1 SGDLS and CDR2 YYNGEE. CDR3 sequence (DNA): TGTGCCAGCAGCTTTCGACTAGCGGGAACGTGGGATGAGCAGTTCTTC. It translates to CASSFRLAGTWDEQFF.

V and J are TRBV4-3 and TRBJ1-2; no firm D call. This CDR3 comprises 14 residues. Looked up from germline, CDR1 is LGHNA and CDR2 is YSLEER. The V end lost 1 base, the J end lost 8 bases, and 14 bases lay between the germline ends. CDR3 bases: TGCGCCAGCAGCCAAGGGACGGGAGAAAGAGGCTACACCTTC. This encodes CASSQGTGERGYTF.